The present T cell receptor (beta chain) was sequenced within a study of CD8 T cells in Susac syndrome. Random hexamers were used to reverse transcribe roughly 0.5 to 1 ug of RNA. Amplification of TCR beta CDR3 used immunoSEQ multiplex PCR across 54 Vbeta and 13 Jbeta. Each CDR3 protein gets one entry after TCRdb re-called the immunoSEQ multiplex PCR reads with MiXCR. Of a few hundred thousand distinct CDR3 sequences in the sample, approximately 85% are singletons; the top ten hold roughly 0.1%. Germline-derived CDR1 and CDR2 are MNHEY and SMNVEV (reference sequence). The CDR3 is 11 amino acids. Trimming stripped 6 bases from V and 13 bases from J, with 15 bases between.

The sample was CD8+ T cells from PBMCs. The chain couples TRBV27 to TRBJ1-1; the D gene is possibly TRBD1 (5 bases). This receptor was taken from a human donor with multiple sclerosis. The CDR3 nucleotides read TGTGCCAGCAGGGGACTACAGAGTCTTTTCTTT. Its protein is CASRGLQSLFF.